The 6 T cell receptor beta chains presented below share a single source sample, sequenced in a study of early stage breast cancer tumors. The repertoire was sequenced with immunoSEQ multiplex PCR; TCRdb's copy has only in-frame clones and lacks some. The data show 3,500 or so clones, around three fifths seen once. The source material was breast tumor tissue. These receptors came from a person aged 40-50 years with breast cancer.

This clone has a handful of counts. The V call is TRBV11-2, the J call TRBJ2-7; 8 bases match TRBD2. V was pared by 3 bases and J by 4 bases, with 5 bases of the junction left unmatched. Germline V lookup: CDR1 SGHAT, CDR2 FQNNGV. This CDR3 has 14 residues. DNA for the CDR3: TGTGCCAGCAGCTTGCCTAGCGGGCCTTACGAGCAGTACTTC. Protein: CASSLPSGPYEQYF.

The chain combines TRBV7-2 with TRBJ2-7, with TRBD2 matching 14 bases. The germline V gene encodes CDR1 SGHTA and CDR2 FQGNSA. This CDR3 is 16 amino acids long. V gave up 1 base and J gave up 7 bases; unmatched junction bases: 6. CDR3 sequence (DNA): TGTGCCAGCAGCTTAGAAGGGACTAGCGGGAGATGGGAGCAGTACTTC. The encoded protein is CASSLEGTSGRWEQYF.

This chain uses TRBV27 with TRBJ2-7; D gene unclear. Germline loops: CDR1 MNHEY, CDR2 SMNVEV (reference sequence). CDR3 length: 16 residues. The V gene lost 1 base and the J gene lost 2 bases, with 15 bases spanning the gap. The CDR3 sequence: CASSLFEPVYAYEQYF. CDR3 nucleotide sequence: TGTGCCAGCAGTTTATTTGAGCCGGTTTACGCCTACGAGCAGTACTTC.

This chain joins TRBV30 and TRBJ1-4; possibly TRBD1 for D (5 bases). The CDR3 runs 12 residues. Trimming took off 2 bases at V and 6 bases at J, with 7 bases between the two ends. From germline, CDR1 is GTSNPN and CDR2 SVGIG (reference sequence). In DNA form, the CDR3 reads TGTGCCTGGAGTCGGGGGGATGAAAAACTGTTTTTT. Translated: CAWSRGDEKLFF.

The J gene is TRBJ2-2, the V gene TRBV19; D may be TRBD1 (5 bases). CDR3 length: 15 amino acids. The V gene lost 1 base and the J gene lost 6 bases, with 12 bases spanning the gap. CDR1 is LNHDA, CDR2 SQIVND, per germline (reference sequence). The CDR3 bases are TGTGCCAGTAGTATAGTAGGGGTTAGGGCCGGGGAGCTGTTTTTT. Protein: CASSIVGVRAGELFF.

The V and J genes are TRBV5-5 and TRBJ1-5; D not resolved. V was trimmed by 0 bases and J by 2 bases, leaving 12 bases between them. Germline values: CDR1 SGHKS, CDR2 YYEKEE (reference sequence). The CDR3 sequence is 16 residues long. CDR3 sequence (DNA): TGTGCCAGCAGCTTGGAGGTGGTATTGGGCAATCAGCCCCAGCATTTT. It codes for CASSLEVVLGNQPQHF.